The present T cell receptor (beta chain) was sequenced within a study of beta chain features in type 1 diabetes. Purity exceeding 98% was reached by all sorted populations. Unmatched junction bases numbered 7, after V lost 6 bases and J lost 5 bases. This CDR3 has 15 residues. Germline V CDR1 and CDR2: MDHEN, SYDVKM. cDNA synthesis used the whole RNA isolate, giving expressed TCRB sequences. TCRdb's table, derived via immunoSEQ multiplex PCR, lists solely in-frame clones and lacks some. The data contain 300,000 to 400,000 clones, 10% to 15% of them singletons. The V gene is TRBV28, the J gene TRBJ2-5; 12 bases are a match to TRBD2. The clonotype was recovered from a young man in good health. The specimen was naive CD4+ T cells from blood. DNA of the CDR3: TGTGCCAGCAGACCTAGCGGGAGGGCCAGGGAGACCCAGTACTTC. Amino acids: CASRPSGRARETQYF.